The clone carrying this T cell receptor (beta chain) was detected many times. As yet, its antigen is unknown. This sample was taken from a study of T cells after yellow fever vaccination. Study-level findings and limits: Boosting was followed by the reappearance of most primary-vaccination clones (about 97% CD4, about 88% CD8).

TCRdb ran MiXCR on the 5' RACE reads and lists one entry per CDR3 protein. The data contain fewer than 350,000 distinct CDR3 sequences, around 3.6% of them singletons. Germline lookup yields CDR1 WNHNN and CDR2 SYGVQD (reference sequence). V shed 3 bases, J shed 7 bases, and the junction held 3 bases outside the gene matches. The CDR3 contains 13 residues. This receptor was obtained from a man aged 18-30 years who received the YFV17D yellow fever vaccine. V gene TRBV10-1 combines with J gene TRBJ2-1, with 7 bases identical to TRBD1. The material sequenced was PBMCs, taken on the day of the yellow fever booster vaccination. The CDR3 nucleotides read TGCGCCAGCAGTGAACAGGGGTGGAATGAGCAGTTCTTC. Translation: CASSEQGWNEQFF.